This is a list of T cell receptor beta chains from one sample in a study of a mutant IDH1 vaccine in newly diagnosed glioma. Profiling relied on immunoSEQ multiplex PCR, and the TCRdb table lists in-frame clones only, not all of them. The sample has over 45,000 clones, about 80% seen once. Their target antigens are unknown. This material consisted of PBMCs, taken from a glioma patient whose treatment included an IDH1 peptide vaccine. These receptors all stem from a man aged 40-49 years with glioma. Both conserved end residues are part of each CDR3. Fields, in order: J gene, V gene, D gene, clone size, CDR3 protein, CDR3 DNA. The D gene is left open where the match is weak. Size is omitted from some rows. Given values are once, few, many or a class for expanded clones.

j_call: TRBJ1-5; v_call: TRBV9; d_call: -; clone_size: -; cdr3_aa: CASSPHSSNQPQHF; cdr3_nt: TGTGCCAGCAGCCCCCACAGTAGCAATCAGCCCCAGCATTTT
j_call: TRBJ2-7; v_call: TRBV6-5; d_call: -; clone_size: -; cdr3_aa: CASSQGSSYEQYF; cdr3_nt: TGTGCCAGCAGTCAGGGGTCGTCCTACGAGCAGTACTTC
j_call: TRBJ1-3; v_call: TRBV7-6; d_call: -; clone_size: -; cdr3_aa: CASSPRVLSGNTIYF; cdr3_nt: TGTGCCAGCAGCCCCAGGGTCCTCTCTGGAAACACCATATATTTT
j_call: TRBJ2-7; v_call: TRBV19; d_call: TRBD1; clone_size: -; cdr3_aa: CASARTGLFYEQYF; cdr3_nt: TGTGCCAGTGCGAGGACAGGGCTCTTCTACGAGCAGTACTTC
j_call: TRBJ2-5; v_call: TRBV5-1; d_call: -; clone_size: -; cdr3_aa: CASSPRQTLETQYF; cdr3_nt: TGCGCCAGCAGCCCCAGACAGACCTTAGAGACCCAGTACTTC
j_call: TRBJ1-2; v_call: TRBV20-1; d_call: -; clone_size: -; cdr3_aa: CSARVGNGYTF; cdr3_nt: TGCAGTGCTAGAGTGGGGAATGGCTACACCTTC
j_call: TRBJ2-3; v_call: TRBV18; d_call: -; clone_size: -; cdr3_aa: CASSPLRSTDTQYF; cdr3_nt: TGTGCCAGCTCACCACTCAGGAGCACAGATACGCAGTATTTT
j_call: TRBJ1-2; v_call: TRBV7-9; d_call: -; clone_size: few; cdr3_aa: CASSLVGSYGYTF; cdr3_nt: TGTGCCAGCAGCTTAGTGGGATCCTATGGCTACACCTTC
j_call: TRBJ1-2; v_call: TRBV27; d_call: TRBD1; clone_size: -; cdr3_aa: CASRRTGVVYGYTF; cdr3_nt: TGTGCCAGCAGGCGGACAGGGGTTGTCTATGGCTACACCTTC
j_call: TRBJ1-2; v_call: TRBV10-1; d_call: -; clone_size: -; cdr3_aa: CASSESTAYGYTF; cdr3_nt: TGCGCCAGCAGTGAGTCGACAGCCTATGGCTACACCTTC
j_call: TRBJ2-5; v_call: TRBV4-1; d_call: -; clone_size: once; cdr3_aa: CASSHVRGLQETQYF; cdr3_nt: TGCGCCAGCAGCCATGTGAGGGGCCTCCAAGAGACCCAGTACTTC
j_call: TRBJ1-6; v_call: TRBV9; d_call: -; clone_size: -; cdr3_aa: CASSVGQGNSPLHF; cdr3_nt: TGTGCCAGCAGCGTGGGCCAGGGGAATTCACCCCTCCACTTT
j_call: TRBJ1-3; v_call: TRBV19; d_call: -; clone_size: -; cdr3_aa: CASSIGRVPSGNTIYF; cdr3_nt: TGTGCCAGTAGTATTGGACGGGTTCCATCTGGAAACACCATATATTTT
j_call: TRBJ2-7; v_call: TRBV7-9; d_call: -; clone_size: -; cdr3_aa: CASSLILGQASEQYF; cdr3_nt: TGTGCCAGCAGCTTAATTCTTGGTCAAGCCTCCGAGCAGTACTTC
j_call: TRBJ1-1; v_call: TRBV7-2; d_call: -; clone_size: few; cdr3_aa: CASSLVSGSLTEAFF; cdr3_nt: TGTGCCAGCAGCTTAGTTTCGGGGTCGCTGACTGAAGCTTTCTTT
j_call: TRBJ1-2; v_call: TRBV27; d_call: -; clone_size: -; cdr3_aa: CASSLIGGGFGYGYTF; cdr3_nt: TGTGCCAGCAGTTTAATCGGGGGCGGTTTTGGCTATGGCTACACCTTC
j_call: TRBJ1-5; v_call: TRBV7-2; d_call: -; clone_size: -; cdr3_aa: CASSPMRGGNQPQHF; cdr3_nt: TGTGCCAGCAGCCCAATGAGGGGAGGCAATCAGCCCCAGCATTTT
j_call: TRBJ2-3; v_call: TRBV29-1; d_call: -; clone_size: once; cdr3_aa: CSVGWGSTDTQYF; cdr3_nt: TGCAGCGTTGGGTGGGGCAGCACAGATACGCAGTATTTT
j_call: TRBJ1-5; v_call: TRBV6-5; d_call: -; clone_size: -; cdr3_aa: CASSYKAGLNQPQHF; cdr3_nt: TGTGCCAGCAGTTACAAGGCAGGGCTAAATCAGCCCCAGCATTTT
j_call: TRBJ2-5; v_call: TRBV5-1; d_call: -; clone_size: once; cdr3_aa: CASSPGLRQETQYF; cdr3_nt: TGCGCCAGCAGCCCGGGACTTCGGCAAGAGACCCAGTACTTC
j_call: TRBJ2-5; v_call: TRBV7-2; d_call: -; clone_size: -; cdr3_aa: CASSIGTQRGTQYF; cdr3_nt: TGTGCCAGCAGCATTGGGACCCAAAGGGGGACCCAGTACTTC
j_call: TRBJ2-3; v_call: TRBV7-6; d_call: -; clone_size: -; cdr3_aa: CASSLGPNTQYF; cdr3_nt: TGTGCCAGCAGCTTGGGGCCTAATACGCAGTATTTT
j_call: TRBJ2-7; v_call: TRBV18; d_call: TRBD1; clone_size: once; cdr3_aa: CASSPRTGGPYEQYF; cdr3_nt: TGTGCCAGCTCACCACGCACAGGGGGTCCCTACGAGCAGTACTTC
j_call: TRBJ1-4; v_call: TRBV19; d_call: TRBD1; clone_size: -; cdr3_aa: CASSPLQGAHEKLFF; cdr3_nt: TGTGCCAGTAGCCCATTACAGGGGGCCCATGAAAAACTGTTTTTT
j_call: TRBJ2-3; v_call: TRBV13; d_call: -; clone_size: -; cdr3_aa: CASSLDGGRLLYF; cdr3_nt: TGTGCCAGCAGCTTAGATGGGGGGCGACTTTTGTATTTT
j_call: TRBJ2-3; v_call: TRBV2; d_call: TRBD2; clone_size: once; cdr3_aa: CASTRGLAGGRDTQYF; cdr3_nt: TGTGCCAGCACCCGAGGACTAGCGGGGGGGCGGGATACGCAGTATTTT
j_call: TRBJ1-2; v_call: TRBV15; d_call: -; clone_size: -; cdr3_aa: CATSRAVQANYGYTF; cdr3_nt: TGTGCCACCAGCAGAGCCGTACAGGCGAATTATGGCTACACCTTC
j_call: TRBJ2-7; v_call: TRBV6-5; d_call: -; clone_size: -; cdr3_aa: CASSYRDRFYEQYF; cdr3_nt: TGTGCCAGCAGTTACCGAGACAGGTTCTACGAGCAGTACTTC
j_call: TRBJ2-5; v_call: TRBV19; d_call: -; clone_size: -; cdr3_aa: CASSIGGGYQETQYF; cdr3_nt: TGTGCCAGTAGTATAGGTGGGGGTTACCAAGAGACCCAGTACTTC
j_call: TRBJ2-7; v_call: TRBV7-9; d_call: -; clone_size: -; cdr3_aa: CASSHMGHPYEQYF; cdr3_nt: TGTGCCAGCAGCCATATGGGACACCCCTACGAGCAGTACTTC
j_call: TRBJ2-2; v_call: TRBV6-6; d_call: -; clone_size: -; cdr3_aa: CASSWGLNTGELFF; cdr3_nt: TGTGCCAGCAGTTGGGGACTTAACACCGGGGAGCTGTTTTTT
j_call: TRBJ2-3; v_call: TRBV9; d_call: -; clone_size: -; cdr3_aa: CASNRGTDTQYF; cdr3_nt: TGTGCCAGCAATCGGGGAACAGATACGCAGTATTTT
j_call: TRBJ1-5; v_call: TRBV29-1; d_call: -; clone_size: once; cdr3_aa: CSVGNGMGVNQPQHF; cdr3_nt: TGCAGCGTTGGTAACGGCATGGGGGTCAATCAGCCCCAGCATTTT